These 28 T cell receptor beta chains share one sample of origin, sequenced in a study of CXCR3-negative and CXCR3-positive naive CD8 T cells. The libraries of TRB cDNA were constructed through 5' RACE using UMI labels. After re-calling the 5' RACE reads, TCRdb lists one entry per CDR3 protein, DNA absent. Recorded for this sample: approximately 62,000 distinct CDR3 sequences. The specimen was naive CXCR3- CD8+ T cells from blood. Sample subset: CD45RO-CCR7+CD27+CD95- naive CD8+ T cells lacking CXCR3 (TNR3-). These receptors originate from a human donor in good health. Some clones in this sample may be carry-over from other donors' samples.

This rearrangement joins TRBV5-4 to TRBJ1-2; TCRdb's D gene call, TRBD1, goes unchecked for lack of DNA. The CDR3 has 14 residues. Germline CDR1 SGHNT, CDR2 YYREEE (reference sequence). CDR3 sequence reads: CASRGQGINYGYTF.

This chain uses TRBV28 with TRBJ2-7; TCRdb indicates TRBD2, and absent DNA this call remains unverified. The germline V gene has CDR1 MDHEN and CDR2 SYDVKM. This CDR3 has 14 residues. This CDR3 is CASSRTSRLSEQYF.

The chain combines TRBV29-1 with TRBJ2-3; lacking DNA, the TRBD2 call made by TCRdb goes unchecked. Looked up from germline, CDR1 is SQVTM and CDR2 is ANQGSEA. This CDR3 is 16 amino acids long. The chain's CDR3 is CSVPPLASLITDTQYF.

The chain has TRBV12-3 or TRBV12-4 and TRBJ2-1; TCRdb outputs TRBD1, but without DNA this stays unchecked. The CDR3 consists of 13 residues. CDR3 protein: CASIGQGANEQFF.

V usage is TRBV10-3 and J usage is TRBJ2-1; the TCRdb call, TRBD2, lacks DNA for checking. This CDR3 is built from 15 residues. CDR1 and CDR2 (germline): ENHRY, SYGVKD. This CDR3 is CAISEPGLAGVEQFF.

This chain joins TRBV29-1 and TRBJ1-2; TCRdb lists TRBD1, though no DNA is available to test this call. The germline V gene has CDR1 SQVTM and CDR2 ANQGSEA. The CDR3 runs 12 residues. This CDR3 is CSVRTGDRGYTF.

The chain joins TRBV30 to TRBJ1-1; TCRdb names TRBD1, which stays unverified in the absence of DNA. The CDR3 consists of 12 residues. Germline V gene lookup returns CDR1 GTSNPN and CDR2 SVGIG (reference sequence). Here the CDR3 reads CAWGGRNTEAFF.

J is TRBJ2-7 and V is TRBV29-1. The CDR3 has 13 residues. Germline CDR1 reads SQVTM; CDR2 reads ANQGSEA. The CDR3 sequence is CSVVAGSIYEQYF.

The chain has TRBV27 and TRBJ2-7. Germline CDR1 MNHEY, CDR2 SMNVEV (reference sequence). The CDR3 loop spans 13 amino acids. CDR3 residues: CASSLSRDYEQYF.

The chain joins TRBV28 to TRBJ2-7; TCRdb outputs TRBD1, but without DNA this stays unchecked. CDR1 and CDR2 from the germline V gene are MDHEN and SYDVKM. This CDR3 is 14 amino acids long. CDR3: CASQPGLGSYEQYF.

The V and J genes are TRBV7-2 and TRBJ1-3. Germline V gene lookup returns CDR1 SGHTA and CDR2 FQGNSA. The CDR3 sequence is 14 residues long. CDR3 protein: CASSLPTSGNTIYF.

V gene TRBV7-9 combines with J gene TRBJ2-3; the TCRdb call, TRBD2, lacks DNA for checking. Germline V gives CDR1 SEHNR, CDR2 FQNEAQ (reference sequence). This CDR3 has 18 amino acids. The CDR3 loop reads CASSPGTSGAPRADTQYF.

This chain uses TRBV20-1 with TRBJ1-2; there is no DNA to check the TCRdb D call of TRBD1. From germline, CDR1 is DFQATT and CDR2 SNEGSKA (reference sequence). This CDR3 contains 17 residues. This CDR3 reads CSARDTGGASSNYGYTF.

This chain connects TRBV11-3 to TRBJ1-1; lacking DNA, the TRBD1 call made by TCRdb goes unchecked. CDR3 length: 14 residues. In germline, CDR1 is SGHNT, CDR2 YENEEA. The CDR3 is CASSTGVGDTEAFF.

The chain combines TRBV28 with TRBJ2-1; as DNA is missing, the TRBD1 call by TCRdb cannot be tested. CDR1 is MDHEN, CDR2 SYDVKM, per germline. The CDR3 totals 15 residues. CDR3 amino acids: CASSYIRDSHNEQFF.

This chain joins TRBV12-3 or TRBV12-4 and TRBJ2-1; the D call from TCRdb, TRBD1, cannot be confirmed without DNA. The CDR3 runs 18 residues. Here the CDR3 reads CASSSYLRDVSPYNEQFF.

V and J are TRBV27 and TRBJ1-1. This CDR3 has 14 amino acids. Per the germline V gene, CDR1 is MNHEY and CDR2 is SMNVEV (reference sequence). The CDR3 here is CASSLSPGGTEAFF.

The chain uses TRBV25-1 and TRBJ2-5; the TCRdb call, TRBD1, lacks DNA for checking. This CDR3 region has 16 residues. In germline, CDR1 is MGHDK, CDR2 SYGVNS. The CDR3 sequence: CASSDSPAGTSETQYF.

This chain connects TRBV13 to TRBJ2-1; there is no DNA to check the TCRdb D call of TRBD1. This CDR3 contains 15 residues. Germline V gene lookup returns CDR1 PRHDT and CDR2 FYEKMQ (reference sequence). The CDR3 is CASSTQGFRHNEQFF.

The chain employs TRBV14 and TRBJ2-2; the TRBD2 assignment by TCRdb is unverifiable without DNA. The germline gives CDR1 SGHDN, CDR2 FVKESK. This CDR3 has 15 residues. This chain's CDR3 is CASSQYGSGTGELFF.

The V and J genes are TRBV13 and TRBJ1-1; as DNA is missing, the TRBD1 call by TCRdb cannot be tested. The CDR3 sequence is 16 residues long. The germline V gene has CDR1 PRHDT and CDR2 FYEKMQ (reference sequence). The CDR3: CASTPKSGTGNTEAFF.

The chain couples TRBV6-2 or TRBV6-3 to TRBJ1-4; TCRdb's D call, TRBD1, is unchecked because there is no DNA. Germline V gives CDR1 MNHEY, CDR2 SVGEGT. The CDR3 loop spans 17 amino acids. The chain's CDR3 is CASSYFDPGTYNEKLFF.

CDR3 loop: CASLTHALGNEQFF. The genes are TRBV12-3 or TRBV12-4 and TRBJ2-1; there is no DNA to check the TCRdb D call of TRBD1. The CDR3 runs 14 residues.

The chain employs TRBV6-5 and TRBJ1-2; no DNA is available, so the TRBD1 call from TCRdb remains unchecked. In germline, CDR1 is MNHEY, CDR2 SVGAGI. The CDR3 length is 13 residues. The CDR3 sequence is CASSYSPGQGYTF.

The chain uses TRBV15 and TRBJ2-1; TCRdb returns TRBD1, unconfirmable since there is no DNA. Looked up from germline, CDR1 is LNHNV and CDR2 is YYDKDF (reference sequence). The CDR3 sequence is 18 residues long. The CDR3 spells CATSRDGVGDRGYNEQFF.

The chain is built from TRBV7-9 and TRBJ2-7. CDR1 SEHNR and CDR2 FQNEAQ come from the germline V gene (reference sequence). This CDR3 has 14 amino acids. This CDR3 reads CASSPSARLYEQYF. The whole variable domain, remainder taken from reference TRBV7-9 and TRBJ2-7, is DTGVSQNPRHKITKRGQNVTFRCDPISEHNRLYWYRQTLGQGPEFLTYFQNEAQLEKSRLLSDRFSAERPKGSFSTLEIQRTEQGDSAMYLCASSPSARLYEQYFGPGTRLTVT.

This chain links TRBV20-1 with TRBJ1-2; the D gene TCRdb calls, TRBD1, cannot be checked with no DNA. Germline assignment: CDR1 DFQATT and CDR2 SNEGSKA (reference sequence). This CDR3 region has 11 residues. The CDR3 reads CSASGAGGYTF.

The rearrangement uses TRBV7-2 and TRBJ2-7. This CDR3 comprises 16 residues. The germline V gene encodes CDR1 SGHTA and CDR2 FQGNSA. The CDR3 is CASSLAIGPLMYEQYF. The variable domain in full, with the rest retrieved from reference TRBV7-2 and TRBJ2-7, is GAGVSQSPSNKVTEKGKDVELRCDPISGHTALYWYRQSLGQGLEFLIYFQGNSAPDKSGLPSDRFSAERTGGSVSTLTIQRTQQEDSAVYLCASSLAIGPLMYEQYFGPGTRLTVT.